The 27 T cell receptor beta chains reported below all come from one sample, sequenced in a study of control samples from healthy donors and cancer patients. Method: immunoSEQ multiplex PCR; TCRdb's copy keeps in-frame clones and lacks some. The table has 120,000 or so clones, approximately 93% seen once. The sample taken for sequencing was blood. These receptors all come from a woman aged 18-29 years in good health.

This chain joins TRBV19 and TRBJ2-2; no reliable D call. V dropped 3 bases and J dropped 8 bases, with 4 bases sitting between them. Germline V gives CDR1 LNHDA, CDR2 SQIVND (reference sequence). The CDR3 is 11 residues long. The CDR3 DNA sequence: TGTGCCAGTAGTATCTGGGGGGAGCTGTTTTTT. As protein: CASSIWGELFF.

The chain combines TRBV5-1 with TRBJ1-1; no clear D. V was trimmed by 5 bases and J by 0 bases, leaving 14 bases between them. Per the germline V gene, CDR1 is SGHRS and CDR2 is YFSETQ. This CDR3 comprises 15 residues. The CDR3: CASRLTTSLNTEAFF. For the CDR3, the DNA is TGCGCCAGCAGACTAACGACAAGCCTGAACACTGAAGCTTTCTTT.

The chain links TRBV5-1 to TRBJ1-4, with TRBD1 matching 9 bases. Unmatched junction bases numbered 11, after V lost 4 bases and J lost 7 bases. Germline values: CDR1 SGHRS, CDR2 YFSETQ. This CDR3 region has 16 residues. Written as DNA, the CDR3 is TGCGCCAGCAGCCTGACTGCCGGGACAGGGAGTGAAAAACTGTTTTTT. Protein product: CASSLTAGTGSEKLFF.

The chain has TRBV24-1 and TRBJ2-2; no definite D call. The V end lost 12 bases, the J end lost 1 base, and 14 bases lay between the germline ends. Germline CDR1 is KGHDR and CDR2 is SFDVKD. This CDR3 is 14 amino acids long. The CDR3 nucleotides read TGTGCCGCAGCGCCGGGCAGGAACACCGGGGAGCTGTTTTTT. Translation gives CAAAPGRNTGELFF.

In DNA, the CDR3 is TGCAGCGTCCCGACGGGTGGGGAGACCCAGTACTTC. It specifies CSVPTGGETQYF. The V call is TRBV29-1, the J call TRBJ2-5; no clear D gene. The CDR3 extends over 12 amino acids. The V end lost 6 bases, the J end lost 5 bases, and 13 bases lay between the germline ends. CDR1 SQVTM and CDR2 ANQGSEA come from the germline V gene.

The chain has TRBV28 and TRBJ2-6, with a tentative D call TRBD1 (6 bases). The CDR3 has 19 residues. The V gene's germline CDR1 is MDHEN and CDR2 SYDVKM. V was cut by 4 bases and J by 0 bases, with 19 bases left in between. For the CDR3, the DNA is TGTGCCAGCAGTTCCCCGCTCGGACAGCTCAGCTCTGGGGCCAACGTCCTGACTTTC. It encodes CASSSPLGQLSSGANVLTF.

V and J are TRBV7-3 and TRBJ1-2; tentative D call: TRBD1 (6 bases). CDR3 length: 14 residues. CDR1 and CDR2 from the germline V gene are SGHTA and FQGTGA. Trimming shortened V by 6 bases and J by 1 base, and 12 bases separated the two germline ends. CDR3 nucleotide sequence: TGTGCCAGCAGTCTGACAGGCGGTAACTATGGCTACACCTTC. Its protein product is CASSLTGGNYGYTF.

This chain links TRBV6-5 with TRBJ2-3; TRBD2 is a possible D gene (5 bases). The ends were cut back, 7 bases at V and 6 bases at J, with 14 bases in the middle. CDR3 length: 13 amino acids. CDR1 MNHEY and CDR2 SVGAGI come from the germline V gene. The CDR3 DNA reads as TGTGCCAGCAACGGGTATAGAGGGGATACGCAGTATTTT. It codes for CASNGYRGDTQYF.

The CDR3 reads CSVPQGGELFF. The CDR3 bases are TGCAGCGTGCCACAAGGCGGGGAGCTGTTTTTT. This sequence joins TRBV29-1 and TRBJ2-2; D ambiguous. The CDR3 is made up of 11 amino acids. CDR1 SQVTM and CDR2 ANQGSEA come from the germline V gene. Trimming stripped 6 bases from V and 7 bases from J, with 9 bases between.

The chain couples TRBV24-1 to TRBJ2-3, with 12 bases matching TRBD2. CDR3 length equals 17 residues. Looked up from germline, CDR1 is KGHDR and CDR2 is SFDVKD. J was trimmed by 4 bases and V by 2 bases; bases with no gene match: 6. The CDR3 is CATSDSPGLAGSDTQYF. The DNA of the CDR3 is TGTGCCACCAGTGATTCGCCGGGACTAGCGGGTTCAGATACGCAGTATTTT.

The J gene is TRBJ2-2, the V gene TRBV5-1; no reliable D call. V was trimmed by 0 bases and J by 1 base, leaving 7 bases between them. The CDR3 is made up of 15 amino acids. Germline V gene lookup returns CDR1 SGHRS and CDR2 YFSETQ. CDR3 in amino acids: CASSLDTRNTGELFF. The CDR3 DNA is TGCGCCAGCAGCTTGGACACGCGGAACACCGGGGAGCTGTTTTTT. Variable domain in full (rest from reference TRBV5-1 and TRBJ2-2): KAGVTQTPRYLIKTRGQQVTLSCSPISGHRSVSWYQQTPGQGLQFLFEYFSETQRNKGNFPGRFSGRQFSNSRSEMNVSTLELGDSALYLCASSLDTRNTGELFFGEGSRLTVL.

The count of this clone is one. This chain joins TRBV27 and TRBJ1-6; tentatively, D is TRBD1 (6 bases). The CDR3 sequence is 19 residues long. The germline V gene encodes CDR1 MNHEY and CDR2 SMNVEV (reference sequence). The V end was cut by 6 bases, the J end by 0 bases, with 21 bases between. The DNA of the CDR3 is TGTGCCAGCAGCATTACTAGGGGGGGGGCGAGCTCCTATAATTCACCCCTCCACTTT. It translates to CASSITRGGASSYNSPLHF.

V gene TRBV7-6 combines with J gene TRBJ2-2; TRBD2 agrees at 13 bases. CDR1 SGHVS and CDR2 FNYEAQ come from the germline V gene. Germline trimming cut 2 bases from V and 1 base from J; bases unmatched to any gene: 7. The CDR3 runs to 19 residues. The CDR3 coding sequence is TGTGCCAGCAGCTTACTAGGACTAGCGGGAGAGGAGAACACCGGGGAGCTGTTTTTT. Translated: CASSLLGLAGEENTGELFF.

The CDR3 DNA reads as TGTGCCAGCGGATCAACCGGGACAGGACTCTTTACAGGGGGGGCTTACGAGCAGTACTTC. This translates into CASGSTGTGLFTGGAYEQYF. The rearrangement joins TRBV7-8 to TRBJ2-7; possible D gene TRBD1, 8 bases. The ends were cut back, 8 bases at V and 4 bases at J, with 36 bases in the middle. Germline-derived CDR1 and CDR2 are SGHVS and FQNEAQ. The CDR3 length is 20 residues.

The chain links TRBV4-3 to TRBJ2-2, with 9 bases lining up with TRBD1. The ends lost 4 bases at V and 6 bases at J; junction bases unmatched: 12. CDR1 and CDR2 from the germline V gene are LGHNA and YSLEER. The CDR3 runs 17 residues. CDR3 sequence reads: CASSRSRDREFAGELFF. The DNA for the CDR3 is TGCGCCAGCAGCCGCAGCCGGGACAGGGAGTTCGCCGGGGAGCTGTTTTTT.

In its sample, this clone was seen once. This chain joins TRBV6-5 and TRBJ2-3, with D possibly matching TRBD2 (6 bases). The V and J ends lost 10 bases and 4 bases respectively, with 18 bases between them. This CDR3 region has 14 residues. Looked up from germline, CDR1 is MNHEY and CDR2 is SVGAGI. CDR3 nucleotides: TGTGCCACCCGAGCGGGTCCGGCGCCAGATACGCAGTATTTT. It specifies CATRAGPAPDTQYF.

The rearrangement uses TRBV5-8 and TRBJ1-1; possible D gene TRBD1, 5 bases. Germline CDR1 and CDR2: SGHTS and YDEGEE. V was clipped by 4 bases and J by 1 base, with 17 bases between them. The CDR3 covers 16 residues. CDR3 loop: CASSPGPGQGNTEAFF. In DNA form, the CDR3 reads TGTGCCAGCAGCCCGGGCCCAGGGCAGGGGAACACTGAAGCTTTCTTT.

J is TRBJ1-2 and V is TRBV7-2; no clear D gene. Between the trimmed V and J ends, which lost 4 bases and 0 bases, there was a span of 12 bases. CDR3 size: 15 residues. The germline gives CDR1 SGHTA, CDR2 FQGNSA. In DNA, the CDR3 is TGTGCCAGCAGCTCCCCCAATCAAGCTAACTATGGCTACACCTTC. Translation gives CASSSPNQANYGYTF.

The V gene is TRBV30, the J gene TRBJ2-7; 8 bases agree with TRBD2. V lost 2 bases and J lost 2; bases outside the gene matches: 8. CDR1 GTSNPN and CDR2 SVGIG come from the germline V gene (reference sequence). This CDR3 contains 15 residues. Written as DNA, the CDR3 is TGTGCCTGGAGTTCGTCCGGGAGGGCTGCCTACGAGCAGTACTTC. This translates into CAWSSSGRAAYEQYF.

The chain's CDR3 is CATSERGVTDTQYF. CDR3 coding DNA: TGTGCCACCAGTGAGAGGGGGGTCACAGATACGCAGTATTTT. This chain uses TRBV24-1 with TRBJ2-3; D assignment may be TRBD1 or TRBD2 (6 bases each). This CDR3 spans 14 amino acids. The V gene's germline CDR1 is KGHDR and CDR2 SFDVKD. V was shortened by 4 bases and J by 2 bases, with 9 bases between the two germline ends.

The genes are TRBV2 and TRBJ2-3; 12 nucleotides align to TRBD2. The V gene's germline CDR1 is SNHLY and CDR2 FYNNEI. Losses at the gene ends were 4 bases for V and 0 bases for J; bases not matched to a gene: 14. The CDR3 contains 20 residues. CDR3 bases: TGTGCCAGCAGTGCGGACCGGGAACTAGCGGGGGGCATAAGCACAGATACGCAGTATTTT. This codes for CASSADRELAGGISTDTQYF.

The genes are TRBV13 and TRBJ1-1; 8 bases agree with TRBD1. The CDR3 sequence is 12 residues long. The junction had 7 bases not matched to a gene; V was cut back by 6 bases and J by 10 bases. CDR1 is PRHDT, CDR2 FYEKMQ, per germline (reference sequence). CDR3: CASRAQGAGAFF. The CDR3 DNA sequence: TGTGCCAGCAGGGCTCAGGGGGCGGGAGCTTTCTTT.

Notes on this clone: This sample also contains other DNA sequences that code for the same CDR3. This chain links TRBV27 with TRBJ2-7; D possibly corresponds to TRBD2 (5 bases). V lost 2 bases and J 0 bases, leaving 8 bases between the germline ends. The germline V gene has CDR1 MNHEY and CDR2 SMNVEV (reference sequence). There are 14 residues in the CDR3. CDR3 nucleotide sequence: TGTGCCAGCAGTTTACGAGGGCGCTCCTACGAGCAGTACTTC. Its translation is CASSLRGRSYEQYF.

The rearrangement uses TRBV5-1 and TRBJ2-5; D might be TRBD2 (6 bases). Deletions cut 7 bases from V and 6 bases from J, with 19 bases between. Germline V lookup: CDR1 SGHRS, CDR2 YFSETQ. This CDR3 has 14 amino acids. The CDR3 region has the DNA TGCGCCAGCGGGGCCACCGGGACTCCAAAGACCCAGTACTTC. Translating gives CASGATGTPKTQYF.

V is TRBV10-2 and J is TRBJ1-1; the match to TRBD1 covers 7 bases. The CDR3 covers 15 residues. Losses at the gene ends were 8 bases for V and 4 bases for J; bases not matched to a gene: 13. Germline lookup yields CDR1 WSHSY and CDR2 SAAADI. The chain's CDR3 is CASRGQVKVGTEAFF. DNA for the CDR3: TGCGCCAGCCGCGGACAGGTGAAGGTTGGCACTGAAGCTTTCTTT.

This clone has only a few counts. This chain's CDR3 is CASKKGGSSDTQYF. As DNA, the CDR3 is TGTGCCAGCAAAAAGGGAGGAAGTTCAGATACGCAGTATTTT. This sequence joins TRBV28 and TRBJ2-3; possibly TRBD2 for D (6 bases). The CDR3 extends over 14 amino acids. Between the trimmed V and J ends, which lost 7 bases and 4 bases, there was a span of 15 bases. Germline-derived CDR1 and CDR2 are MDHEN and SYDVKM.

This clone appeared a single time. The V and J genes are TRBV28 and TRBJ2-7; D remains ambiguous. This CDR3 spans 14 amino acids. The V end was cut by 2 bases, the J end by 5 bases, with 13 bases between. Germline values: CDR1 MDHEN, CDR2 SYDVKM. This chain's CDR3 is CASSLPTSWDEQYF. The CDR3 DNA sequence: TGTGCCAGCAGTTTACCGACGTCCTGGGACGAGCAGTACTTC.